The source of this T cell receptor beta chain is a study of blood T cell repertoires in COVID-19. Produced via immunoSEQ multiplex PCR; TCRdb's table is partial and in-frame only. The sample has about 220,000 clones, roughly nine tenths seen once; the top ten hold about 2.6%. Cohort allocation depended upon clinical history that participants reported. This CDR3 has 16 amino acids. Germline lookup yields CDR1 LGHDT and CDR2 YNNKEL (reference sequence). J gave up 2 bases and V 7 bases, and 12 bases lay outside the gene matches. The specimen was PBMCs or T cells enriched from blood (not recorded which). The V gene is TRBV3-1 (or the pseudogene TRBV3-2), the J gene TRBJ2-5; TRBD2 matches 8 bases. The origin of this receptor is a woman aged 25 to 39 who had recovered from COVID-19. The CDR3, as DNA: TGTGCCAGCACCCAGCTTGCGGGGGGCTATCAAGAGACCCAGTACTTC. Its translation is CASTQLAGGYQETQYF.